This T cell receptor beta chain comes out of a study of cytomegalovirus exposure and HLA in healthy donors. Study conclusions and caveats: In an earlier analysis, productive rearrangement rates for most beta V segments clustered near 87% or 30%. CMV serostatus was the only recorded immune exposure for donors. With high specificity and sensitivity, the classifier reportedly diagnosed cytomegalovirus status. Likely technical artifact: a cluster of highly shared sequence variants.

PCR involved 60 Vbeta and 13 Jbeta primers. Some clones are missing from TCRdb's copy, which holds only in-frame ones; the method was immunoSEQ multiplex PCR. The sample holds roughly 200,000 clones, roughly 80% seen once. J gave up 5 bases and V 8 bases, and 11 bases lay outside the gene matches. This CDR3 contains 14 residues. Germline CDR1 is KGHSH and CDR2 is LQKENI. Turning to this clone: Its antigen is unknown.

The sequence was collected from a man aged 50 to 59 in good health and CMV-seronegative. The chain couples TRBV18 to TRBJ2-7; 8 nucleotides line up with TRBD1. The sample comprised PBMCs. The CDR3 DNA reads TGTGCCAGCGCCACTAGGACAGGGAGGAACGAGCAGTACTTC. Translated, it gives CASATRTGRNEQYF.